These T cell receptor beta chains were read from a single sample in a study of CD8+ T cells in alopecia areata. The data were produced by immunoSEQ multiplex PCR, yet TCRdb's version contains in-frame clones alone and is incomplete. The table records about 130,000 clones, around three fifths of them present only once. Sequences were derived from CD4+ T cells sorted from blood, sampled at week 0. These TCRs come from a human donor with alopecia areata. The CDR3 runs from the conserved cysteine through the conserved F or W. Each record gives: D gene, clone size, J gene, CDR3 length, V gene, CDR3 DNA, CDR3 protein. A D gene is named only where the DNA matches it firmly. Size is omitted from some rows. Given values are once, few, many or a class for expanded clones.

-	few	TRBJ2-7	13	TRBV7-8	TGTGCCAGCAGCCCCCGAGCCTTCTACGAGCAGTACTTC	CASSPRAFYEQYF
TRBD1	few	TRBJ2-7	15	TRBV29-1	TGCAGCGTACAACCTTCCGGGACAGGAACCTACGAGCAGTACTTC	CSVQPSGTGTYEQYF
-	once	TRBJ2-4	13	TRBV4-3	TGCGCCAGCAGCTACTCGACGGAAAACATTCAGTACTTC	CASSYSTENIQYF
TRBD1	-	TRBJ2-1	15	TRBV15	TGTGCCACCAGCAATGAGGGGGCGCGCTACAATGAGCAGTTCTTC	CATSNEGARYNEQFF
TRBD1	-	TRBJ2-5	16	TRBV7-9	TGTGCCAGCAGCACTTGGGACAGGGTCGCCGGGGAGACCCAGTACTTC	CASSTWDRVAGETQYF
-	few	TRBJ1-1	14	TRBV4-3	TGCGCCAGCAGCTCACAACGGTCGGGCACTGAAGCTTTCTTT	CASSSQRSGTEAFF
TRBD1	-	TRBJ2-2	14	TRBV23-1	TGCGCCAGCAGCCGGACAGGGAACACCGGGGAGCTGTTTTTT	CASSRTGNTGELFF
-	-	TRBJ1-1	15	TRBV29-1	TGCAGCGTTGGGGACGGGACAACCATGAACACTGAAGCTTTCTTT	CSVGDGTTMNTEAFF
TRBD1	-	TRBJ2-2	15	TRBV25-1	TGTGCCAGCAGCCAAGGGACAGCAGGGACCGGGGAGCTGTTTTTT	CASSQGTAGTGELFF
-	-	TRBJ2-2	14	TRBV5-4	TGTGCCAGCAGCTTGTCCGGTGGGACCGGGGAGCTGTTTTTT	CASSLSGGTGELFF
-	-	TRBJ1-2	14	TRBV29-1	TGCAGCGTAGGCCGGTCGGACCGACGGGATGGCTACACCTTC	CSVGRSDRRDGYTF
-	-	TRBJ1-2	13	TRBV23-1	TGCGCCAGCAGCTCAAAGGGGTCCAGAGGCTACACCTTC	CASSSKGSRGYTF
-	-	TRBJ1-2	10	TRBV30	TGTGCCTGGAGGAAGGGAGGCTACACCTTC	CAWRKGGYTF
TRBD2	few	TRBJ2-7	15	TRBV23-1	TGCGCCAGCATCCCTAGCGGGGGGGCCTCCTACGAGCAGTACTTC	CASIPSGGASYEQYF
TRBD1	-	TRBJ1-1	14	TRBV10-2	TGCGCCAGCAGTGGTACCGGGACAGGGAGCGAAGCTTTCTTT	CASSGTGTGSEAFF
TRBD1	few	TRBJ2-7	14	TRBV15	TGTGCCACCAGTACCTTGGACAGGTCCTACGAGCAGTACTTC	CATSTLDRSYEQYF
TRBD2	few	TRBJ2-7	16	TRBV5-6	TGTGCCAGCAGCCTACTTAGCGGGGCGAGCTCCTACGAGCAGTACTTC	CASSLLSGASSYEQYF
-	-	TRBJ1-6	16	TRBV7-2	TGTGCCAGCAGCTTAGTGGGTACGGGCATGAATTCACCCCTCCACTTT	CASSLVGTGMNSPLHF
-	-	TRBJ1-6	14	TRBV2	TGTGCCAGCAGTGTAGAAGGTTATAATTCACCCCTCCACTTT	CASSVEGYNSPLHF
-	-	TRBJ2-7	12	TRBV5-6	TGTGCCAGCACCCGGACGAGATCCGAGCAGTACTTC	CASTRTRSEQYF
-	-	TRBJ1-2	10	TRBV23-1	TGCGCCAGGGCCCCGGGGGGACACACCTTC	CARAPGGHTF
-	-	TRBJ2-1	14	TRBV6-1	TGTGCCAGCAGTGCTCCGGATCGATTCAATGAGCAGTTCTTC	CASSAPDRFNEQFF
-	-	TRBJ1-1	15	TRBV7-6	TGTGCCAGCAGCTTAGTATCGGGGGGTCGTACTGAAGCTTTCTTT	CASSLVSGGRTEAFF
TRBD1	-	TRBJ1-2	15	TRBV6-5	TGTGCCAGCAGTTCGACTCTAAGACAGGGAGGAGGCTACACCTTC	CASSSTLRQGGGYTF
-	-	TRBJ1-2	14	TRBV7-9	TGTGCCAGCAGCTTAGTGCGGGGAAGCTATGGCTACACCTTC	CASSLVRGSYGYTF
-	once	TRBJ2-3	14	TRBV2	TGTGCCAGCATGCCAGGGAGAGTCTCCGATACGCAGTATTTT	CASMPGRVSDTQYF
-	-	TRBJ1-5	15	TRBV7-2	TGTGCCAGCAGCTTATTTTCGGGCCCGGATCAGCCCCAGCATTTT	CASSLFSGPDQPQHF
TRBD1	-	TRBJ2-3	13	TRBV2	TGTGCCAGCATTCCGGACAGGGCAGATACGCAGTATTTT	CASIPDRADTQYF
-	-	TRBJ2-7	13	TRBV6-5	TGTGCCAGCAGTTACGGACCCCGGGGTGAGCAGTACTTC	CASSYGPRGEQYF
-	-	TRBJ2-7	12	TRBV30	TGTGCCTGGGCCCGGGGCAGTTACGAGCAGTACTTC	CAWARGSYEQYF
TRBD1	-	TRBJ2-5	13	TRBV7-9	TGTGCCAGCAGCCGACAGGGAAAAGAGACCCAGTACTTC	CASSRQGKETQYF
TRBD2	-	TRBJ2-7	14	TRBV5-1	TGCGCCAGCAGCTTGGAGGGAGGGAGCTACGAGCAGTACTTC	CASSLEGGSYEQYF
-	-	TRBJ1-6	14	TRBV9	TGTGCCAGCAGCGTAGGGATGAGGGATTCACCCCTCCACTTT	CASSVGMRDSPLHF
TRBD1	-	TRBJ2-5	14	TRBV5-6	TGTGCCAGCAGGAACAGGGGGTACCAAGAGACCCAGTACTTC	CASRNRGYQETQYF
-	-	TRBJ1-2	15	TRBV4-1	TGCGCCAGCAGCCACCCCCTGACAGACAACTATGGCTACACCTTC	CASSHPLTDNYGYTF
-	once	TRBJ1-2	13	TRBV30	TGTGCCTGGAGTGTTGGACAGAACTATGGCTACACCTTC	CAWSVGQNYGYTF
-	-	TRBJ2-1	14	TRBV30	TGTGCCTGGAGTAGTCAGGGGCGATTCGATGAGCAGTTCTTC	CAWSSQGRFDEQFF
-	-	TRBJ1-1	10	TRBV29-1	TGCAGCGCCTTGGACACTGAAGCTTTCTTT	CSALDTEAFF
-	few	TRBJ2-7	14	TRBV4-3	TGCGCCAGCAGCCAAGTTCTGGGTCACTACGAGCAGTACTTC	CASSQVLGHYEQYF
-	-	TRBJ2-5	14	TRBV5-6	TGTGCCAGCAGCTTGAGTGGAGCCTGGGAGACCCAGTACTTC	CASSLSGAWETQYF
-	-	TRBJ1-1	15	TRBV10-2	TGCGCCAGCAATCCGGTAGTAGGAGTGAACACTGAAGCTTTCTTT	CASNPVVGVNTEAFF
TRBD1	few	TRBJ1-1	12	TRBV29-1	TGCAGCGTCTCCGATGACAGGGGGAAAGCTTTCTTT	CSVSDDRGKAFF
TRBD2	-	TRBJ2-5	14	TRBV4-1	TGCGCCAGCAGCCAAGCTCACGGGGGGGAGACCCAGTACTTC	CASSQAHGGETQYF
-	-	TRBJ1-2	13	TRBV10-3	TGTGCCATCAGTGAAGGGGCTAACTATGGCTACACCTTC	CAISEGANYGYTF